This T cell receptor beta chain was sequenced during a study of CD8 T cells in ankylosing spondylitis. Study conclusions and caveats: Reports of some motif variants in reactive arthritis synovial fluid and blood predate this one. Disease-associated clones were reportedly significantly overrepresented in matched ankylosing spondylitis synovial fluid.

With molecular barcodes, quantitative 5'-RACE was used to make the TCR beta libraries. TCRdb processed the 5' RACE reads anew with MiXCR; each CDR3 protein has one entry. This sample carries more than 150,000 distinct CDR3 sequences, under 15% of them seen once, and the ten largest clones take around 10%. Trimming at V came to 5 bases and at J to 3 bases, leaving 19 bases not matched to a gene. This CDR3 contains 20 residues. Germline V lookup: CDR1 DFQATT, CDR2 SNEGSKA (reference sequence). This clonotype came up many times. Its antigen is not identified. The receptor was derived from a female donor with ankylosing spondylitis or in good health (not recorded which). The chain combines TRBV20-1 with TRBJ2-1; 13 bases are shared with TRBD2. The specimen was blood, either unsorted or a sorted T cell fraction (not recorded which). The CDR3 loop reads CSADTPRTSGGPIIYNEQFF. CDR3 DNA: TGCAGTGCTGACACCCCACGGACTAGCGGGGGCCCGATTATCTACAATGAGCAGTTCTTC.